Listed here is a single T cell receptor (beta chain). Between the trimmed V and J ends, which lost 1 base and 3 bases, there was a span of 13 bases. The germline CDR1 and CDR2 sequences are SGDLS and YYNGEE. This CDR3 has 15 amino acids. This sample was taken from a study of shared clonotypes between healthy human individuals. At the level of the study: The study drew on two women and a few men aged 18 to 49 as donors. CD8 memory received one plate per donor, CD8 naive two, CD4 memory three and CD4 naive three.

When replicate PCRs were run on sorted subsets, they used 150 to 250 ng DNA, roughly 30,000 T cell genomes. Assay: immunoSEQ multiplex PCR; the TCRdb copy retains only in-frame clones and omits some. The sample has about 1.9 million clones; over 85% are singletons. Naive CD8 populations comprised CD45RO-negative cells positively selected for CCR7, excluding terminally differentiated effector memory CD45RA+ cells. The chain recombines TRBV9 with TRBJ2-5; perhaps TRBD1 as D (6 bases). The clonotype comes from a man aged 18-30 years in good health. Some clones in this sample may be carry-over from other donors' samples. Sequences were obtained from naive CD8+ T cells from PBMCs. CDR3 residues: CASSVSWGLKETQYF. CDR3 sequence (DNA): TGTGCCAGCAGCGTAAGTTGGGGGCTAAAAGAGACCCAGTACTTC.